The 23 T cell receptor beta chains listed next were all sequenced from one sample in a study of shared clonotypes between healthy human individuals. Profiled with immunoSEQ multiplex PCR; TCRdb holds only in-frame clones, not every one. This sample has around 2,000,000 clones; approximately 95% occur once, and the top ten carry roughly 1.2%. Selected positively for CCR7 and CD45RO-negative, naive CD8 cells excluded terminally differentiated effector memory CD45RA+ cells. Sequenced input: naive CD8+ T cells sorted from blood. Source of these receptors: a man aged 18 to 30 in good health.

The chain combines TRBV19 with TRBJ1-2, with 7 positions matching TRBD1. The CDR3 spans 16 residues. From germline, CDR1 is LNHDA and CDR2 SQIVND (reference sequence). V was pared by 1 base and J by 6 bases, with 11 bases of the junction left unmatched. Here the CDR3 DNA reads TGTGCCAGTAGTATAGCCCACGCAGGGGGTTTTGATGGCTACACCTTC. It translates to CASSIAHAGGFDGYTF. Complete variable domain (other parts from reference TRBV19 and TRBJ1-2): DGGITQSPKYLFRKEGQNVTLSCEQNLNHDAMYWYRQDPGQGLRLIYYSQIVNDFQKGDIAEGYSVSREKKESFPLTVTSAQKNPTAFYLCASSIAHAGGFDGYTFGSGTRLTVV.

The chain joins TRBV4-1 to TRBJ1-5; D unclear. CDR3 length: 18 amino acids. The germline V gene has CDR1 MGHRA and CDR2 YSYEKL. Trimming cost V 0 bases and J 0 bases, with 15 bases left between them. CDR3 sequence reads: CASSQDHPRTYSNQPQHF. In DNA form, the CDR3 reads TGCGCCAGCAGCCAAGATCACCCACGGACCTATAGCAATCAGCCCCAGCATTTT.

The gene calls are TRBV5-6 and TRBJ2-7; D is ambiguous. Per the germline V gene, CDR1 is SGHDT and CDR2 is YYEEEE. V lost 1 base and J 6 bases, leaving 11 bases between the germline ends. The CDR3 length is 13 residues. The CDR3 DNA reads TGTGCCAGCAGCTTGATGCAAATCTCCGAGCAGTACTTC. It codes for CASSLMQISEQYF.

The chain joins TRBV28 to TRBJ1-4; perhaps TRBD1 as D (6 bases). The V and J ends lost 4 bases and 5 bases respectively, with 14 bases between them. The CDR3 has 15 residues. Per the germline V gene, CDR1 is MDHEN and CDR2 is SYDVKM. The CDR3 DNA reads as TGTGCCAGCAGTTCCTACAGGGCCGAGAATGAAAAACTGTTTTTT. Residues: CASSSYRAENEKLFF.

This chain connects TRBV5-5 to TRBJ2-2, with D unclear. The CDR3 has 13 residues. Trimming pared 4 bases from V and 6 bases from J, leaving 10 bases between. The V gene's germline CDR1 is SGHKS and CDR2 YYEKEE (reference sequence). Here the CDR3 reads CASSRTLSGELFF. DNA for the CDR3: TGTGCCAGCAGCAGGACCCTGTCCGGGGAGCTGTTTTTT. The variable domain in full, completed from reference TRBV5-5 and TRBJ2-2, reads DAGVTQSPTHLIKTRGQQVTLRCSPISGHKSVSWYQQVLGQGPQFIFQYYEKEERGRGNFPDRFSARQFPNYSSELNVNALLLGDSALYLCASSRTLSGELFFGEGSRLTVL.

The genes are TRBV7-3 and TRBJ2-3, with 12 bases that match TRBD2. CDR3 length equals 16 residues. CDR1 is SGHTA and CDR2 is FQGTGA in the germline V gene. V lost 5 bases to trimming and J lost 4 bases; unmatched junction nucleotides: 7. The CDR3 loop is CASSPTSGGESDTQYF. CDR3 nucleotide sequence: TGTGCCAGCAGCCCGACTAGCGGGGGAGAGTCAGATACGCAGTATTTT.

A remark on this clone: Other DNA sequences of this sample code for an identical CDR3. J is TRBJ1-1 and V is TRBV30, with 9 bases aligning to TRBD1. This CDR3 has 15 amino acids. Germline V CDR1 and CDR2: GTSNPN, SVGIG (reference sequence). J was trimmed by 1 base and V by 2 bases; bases with no gene match: 5. The CDR3, as DNA: TGTGCCTGGAGTCTCGGACAGGGGAAGAACACTGAAGCTTTCTTT. Translating gives CAWSLGQGKNTEAFF.

The chain carries TRBV5-1 and TRBJ2-7, with 16 bases that match TRBD2. Losses at the gene ends were 3 bases for V and 2 bases for J; bases not matched to a gene: 11. This CDR3 region has 19 residues. Germline V lookup: CDR1 SGHRS, CDR2 YFSETQ. The CDR3 nucleotides read TGCGCCAGCAGCTCTACCCCGGGACTAGCGGGAGGGCCCACCTACGAGCAGTACTTC. It translates to CASSSTPGLAGGPTYEQYF.

Only a few counts were recorded for this clone. Within the sample, other DNA sequences also encode this same CDR3. This chain links TRBV9 with TRBJ2-2; unclear D gene. Trimming left V 4 bases short and J 3 bases short, with 4 bases between. Germline loops: CDR1 SGDLS, CDR2 YYNGEE. This CDR3 has 12 residues. CDR3 sequence: CASSPYTGELFF. The CDR3 DNA follows: TGTGCCAGCAGCCCCTACACCGGGGAGCTGTTTTTT.

The CDR3 spells CASRPHRATYNEQFF. The DNA of the CDR3 is TGTGCAAGTCGCCCTCACAGGGCCACCTACAATGAGCAGTTCTTC. The rearrangement uses TRBV12-2 and TRBJ2-1; the table's D call of TRBD1 was not tested on the DNA. TRBV12-2 is a listed pseudogene. The CDR3 has 15 amino acids.

The J gene is TRBJ1-6, the V gene TRBV19, with 7 bases matching TRBD1. The CDR3 spans 15 residues. Germline-derived CDR1 and CDR2 are LNHDA and SQIVND (reference sequence). V lost 3 bases, J lost 5 bases, and 4 bases stayed unmatched. CDR3 sequence reads: CASSIDRENNSPLHF. CDR3 coding DNA: TGTGCCAGTAGTATCGACAGGGAGAATAATTCACCCCTCCACTTT.

The chain joins TRBV19 to TRBJ1-1; 7 nucleotides align to TRBD1. In germline, CDR1 is LNHDA, CDR2 SQIVND (reference sequence). V trimming: 8 bases; J trimming: 3 bases; junction bases outside the gene matches: 21. The CDR3 is 18 residues long. This chain's CDR3 is CASAPPARGFIEDTEAFF. As DNA, the CDR3 is TGTGCCAGTGCACCACCTGCCAGGGGGTTCATAGAGGACACTGAAGCTTTCTTT.

The chain is built from TRBV7-3 and TRBJ1-1; D is unclear. Germline loops: CDR1 SGHTA, CDR2 FQGTGA. V lost 5 bases, J lost 0 bases, and 10 bases lay in between. There are 14 residues in the CDR3. The CDR3 nucleotides read TGTGCCAGCAGCCTGGAACCCATGAACACTGAAGCTTTCTTT. Its translation: CASSLEPMNTEAFF.

V gene TRBV28 combines with J gene TRBJ2-3, with 7 positions matching TRBD2. Germline loops: CDR1 MDHEN, CDR2 SYDVKM. This CDR3 region has 17 residues. V shed 6 bases and J 4 bases; nucleotides not matched to a gene: 16. The CDR3 here is CASSPTGGLHLADTQYF. CDR3 bases: TGTGCCAGCAGCCCGACGGGGGGACTCCACCTTGCAGATACGCAGTATTTT. The variable domain in full, with the rest retrieved from reference TRBV28 and TRBJ2-3, is DVKVTQSSRYLVKRTGEKVFLECVQDMDHENMFWYRQDPGLGLRLIYFSYDVKMKEKGDIPEGYSVSREKKERFSLILESASTNQTSMYLCASSPTGGLHLADTQYFGPGTRLTVL.

The CDR3 bases are TGTGCCAGCAGGCGAAGAAGCAATCAGCCCCAGCATTTT. Its translation: CASRRRSNQPQHF. The genes are TRBV7-6 and TRBJ1-5; D not resolved. The CDR3 has 13 amino acids. Germline CDR1 SGHVS, CDR2 FNYEAQ. Trimming left V 6 bases short and J 1 base short, with 7 bases between.

The CDR3 region has the DNA TGCGCCAGCAGCCGGTTTGCAGGCTCGGTTTACGAGCAGTACTTC. Translating gives CASSRFAGSVYEQYF. The genes are TRBV4-3 and TRBJ2-7; D call uncertain. Per germline, CDR1 LGHNA and CDR2 YSLEER. This CDR3 region has 15 residues. Trimming removed 4 bases at V and 4 bases at J, with 17 bases between.

Regarding this clone: Other nucleotide sequences in the sample specify the same CDR3. V usage is TRBV6-5 and J usage is TRBJ1-1; the D gene is possibly TRBD1 (5 bases). CDR1 is MNHEY and CDR2 is SVGAGI in the germline V gene. Between the trimmed V and J ends, which lost 6 bases and 2 bases, there was a span of 10 bases. The CDR3 consists of 13 residues. The DNA of the CDR3 is TGTGCCAGCAGCCAAGACAGAAACACTGAAGCTTTCTTT. This codes for CASSQDRNTEAFF.

The DNA of the CDR3 is TGTGCCAGCAGTCCGACTAGCGGGGGGGCAGGTGAGCAGTTCTTC. This encodes CASSPTSGGAGEQFF. The rearrangement links TRBV6-5 to TRBJ2-1; 14 bases are a match to TRBD2. The CDR3 has 15 amino acids. The germline V gene has CDR1 MNHEY and CDR2 SVGAGI. V shed 5 bases and J 9 bases; nucleotides not matched to a gene: 6.

The rearrangement links TRBV2 to TRBJ2-7, with D uncertain. V was shortened by 1 base and J by 3 bases, with 10 bases between the two germline ends. The V gene's germline CDR1 is SNHLY and CDR2 FYNNEI. This CDR3 is built from 14 residues. For the CDR3, the DNA is TGTGCCAGCAGTGAAGGGCAAATGATCTACGAGCAGTACTTC. Amino acid sequence: CASSEGQMIYEQYF.

The chain couples TRBV11-2 to TRBJ2-1, with TRBD1 identical over 8 bases. The CDR3 length is 14 residues. With 5 bases clipped from V and 3 bases from J, the junction kept 3 bases outside the gene matches. CDR1 is SGHAT, CDR2 FQNNGV, per germline. CDR3 protein: CASSNGTGYNEQFF. CDR3 nucleotide sequence: TGTGCCAGCAGCAACGGGACAGGCTACAATGAGCAGTTCTTC.

The V call is TRBV28, the J call TRBJ1-1; no firm D call. V was cut by 8 bases and J by 0 bases, with 7 bases left in between. Germline loops: CDR1 MDHEN, CDR2 SYDVKM. CDR3 length: 12 amino acids. CDR3 residues: CASGPVNTEAFF. In nucleotides, the CDR3 is TGTGCCAGCGGACCGGTGAACACTGAAGCTTTCTTT.

The genes are TRBV5-6 and TRBJ2-5; the match to TRBD1 covers 7 bases. This CDR3 comprises 15 residues. CDR1 is SGHDT and CDR2 is YYEEEE in the germline V gene. The J segment lost 4 bases and the V segment lost 1 base, leaving 7 bases of the junction unmatched. CDR3 amino acids: CASSLLGGLGETQYF. CDR3 DNA: TGTGCCAGCAGCTTGTTAGGGGGCTTGGGAGAGACCCAGTACTTC.

The chain carries TRBV30 and TRBJ1-1; D may be TRBD1 (6 bases). CDR1 and CDR2 from the germline V gene are GTSNPN and SVGIG (reference sequence). Trimming pared 3 bases from V and 3 bases from J, leaving 14 bases between. The CDR3 consists of 14 residues. The CDR3 spells CAWRGRGSYTEAFF. CDR3 DNA sequence: TGTGCCTGGAGAGGCAGGGGATCATACACTGAAGCTTTCTTT.